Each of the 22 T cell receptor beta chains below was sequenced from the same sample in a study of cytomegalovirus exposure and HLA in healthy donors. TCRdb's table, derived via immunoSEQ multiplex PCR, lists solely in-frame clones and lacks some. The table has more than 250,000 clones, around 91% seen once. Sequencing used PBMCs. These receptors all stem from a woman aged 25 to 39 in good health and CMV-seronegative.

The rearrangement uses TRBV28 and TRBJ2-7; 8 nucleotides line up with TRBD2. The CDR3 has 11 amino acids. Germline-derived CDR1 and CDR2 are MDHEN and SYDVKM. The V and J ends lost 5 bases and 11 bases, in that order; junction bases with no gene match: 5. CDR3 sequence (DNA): TGTGCCAGCAGTCTGAAGCGGGAGAAGTACTTC. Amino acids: CASSLKREKYF. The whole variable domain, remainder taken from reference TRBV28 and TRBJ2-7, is DVKVTQSSRYLVKRTGEKVFLECVQDMDHENMFWYRQDPGLGLRLIYFSYDVKMKEKGDIPEGYSVSREKKERFSLILESASTNQTSMYLCASSLKREKYFGPGTRLTVT.

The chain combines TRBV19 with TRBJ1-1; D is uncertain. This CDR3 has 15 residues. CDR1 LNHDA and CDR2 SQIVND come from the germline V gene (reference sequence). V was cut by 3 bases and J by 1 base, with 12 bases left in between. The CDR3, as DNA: TGTGCCAGTAGTATGTTTGGCCAACCGAACACTGAAGCTTTCTTT. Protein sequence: CASSMFGQPNTEAFF.

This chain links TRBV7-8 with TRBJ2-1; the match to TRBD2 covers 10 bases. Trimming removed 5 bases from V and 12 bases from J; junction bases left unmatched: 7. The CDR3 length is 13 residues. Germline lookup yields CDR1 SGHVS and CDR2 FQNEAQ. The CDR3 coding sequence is TGTGCCAGCAGCCCAGGTACTAGCGGGACGCAGTTCTTC. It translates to CASSPGTSGTQFF. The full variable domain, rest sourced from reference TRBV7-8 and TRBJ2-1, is GAGVSQSPRYKVAKRGQDVALRCDPISGHVSLFWYQQALGQGPEFLTYFQNEAQLDKSGLPSDRFFAERPEGSVSTLKIQRTQQEDSAVYLCASSPGTSGTQFFGPGTRLTVL.

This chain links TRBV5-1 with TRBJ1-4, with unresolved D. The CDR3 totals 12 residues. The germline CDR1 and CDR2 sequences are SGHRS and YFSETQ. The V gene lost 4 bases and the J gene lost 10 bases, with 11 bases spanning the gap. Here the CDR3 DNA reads TGCGCCAGCAGCCCCGGGGAGCTAAAACTGTTTTTT. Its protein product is CASSPGELKLFF.

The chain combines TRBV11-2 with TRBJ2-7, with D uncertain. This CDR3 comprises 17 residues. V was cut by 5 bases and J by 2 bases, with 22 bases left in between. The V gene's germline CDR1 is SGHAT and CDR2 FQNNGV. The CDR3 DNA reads TGTGCCAGCAGCGGATTAGGAGTTCTTGTATCGGCCTACGAGCAGTACTTC. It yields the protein CASSGLGVLVSAYEQYF.

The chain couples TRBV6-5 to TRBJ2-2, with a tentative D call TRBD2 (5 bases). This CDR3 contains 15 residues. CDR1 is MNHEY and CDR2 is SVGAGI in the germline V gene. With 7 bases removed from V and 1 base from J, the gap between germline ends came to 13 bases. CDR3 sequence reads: CASTNPGENTGELFF. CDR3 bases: TGTGCCAGCACCAACCCCGGGGAGAACACCGGGGAGCTGTTTTTT.

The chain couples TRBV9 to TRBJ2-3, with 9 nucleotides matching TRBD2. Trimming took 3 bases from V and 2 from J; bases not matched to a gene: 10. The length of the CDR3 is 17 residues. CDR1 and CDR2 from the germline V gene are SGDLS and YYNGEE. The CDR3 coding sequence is TGTGCCAGCAGCGATCCCCGAAGGACTAGCGTCACAGATACGCAGTATTTT. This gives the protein CASSDPRRTSVTDTQYF. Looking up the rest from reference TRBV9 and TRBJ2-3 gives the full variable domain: DSGVTQTPKHLITATGQRVTLRCSPRSGDLSVYWYQQSLDQGLQFLIQYYNGEERAKGNILERFSAQQFPDLHSELNLSSLELGDSALYFCASSDPRRTSVTDTQYFGPGTRLTVL.

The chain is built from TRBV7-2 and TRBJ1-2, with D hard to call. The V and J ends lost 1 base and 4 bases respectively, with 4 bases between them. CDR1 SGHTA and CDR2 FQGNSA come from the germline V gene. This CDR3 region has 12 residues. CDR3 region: CASSLDSYGYTF. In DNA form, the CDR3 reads TGTGCCAGCAGCTTAGACAGCTATGGCTACACCTTC. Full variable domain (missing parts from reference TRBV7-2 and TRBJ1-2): GAGVSQSPSNKVTEKGKDVELRCDPISGHTALYWYRQSLGQGLEFLIYFQGNSAPDKSGLPSDRFSAERTGGSVSTLTIQRTQQEDSAVYLCASSLDSYGYTFGSGTRLTVV.

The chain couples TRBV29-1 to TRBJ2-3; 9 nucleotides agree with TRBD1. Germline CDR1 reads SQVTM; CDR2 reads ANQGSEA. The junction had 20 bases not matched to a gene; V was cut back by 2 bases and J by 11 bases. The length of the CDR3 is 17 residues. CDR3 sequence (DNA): TGCAGCGTTGAATCGCAGGGTTTGGGGACAGGGCTCCTAGGGCAGTATTTT. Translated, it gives CSVESQGLGTGLLGQYF.

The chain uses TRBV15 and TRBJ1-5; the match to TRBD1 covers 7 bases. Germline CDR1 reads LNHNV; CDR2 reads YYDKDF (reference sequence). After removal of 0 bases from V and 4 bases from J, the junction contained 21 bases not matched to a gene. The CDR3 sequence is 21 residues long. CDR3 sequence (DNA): TGTGCCACCAGCAGAGATCTGCGGGAAGGGGCAGGGGGGAAAGGGAATCAGCCCCAGCATTTT. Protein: CATSRDLREGAGGKGNQPQHF. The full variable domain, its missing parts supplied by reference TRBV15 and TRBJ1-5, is DAMVIQNPRYQVTQFGKPVTLSCSQTLNHNVMYWYQQKSSQAPKLLFHYYDKDFNNEADTPDNFQSRRPNTSFCFLDIRSPGLGDTAMYLCATSRDLREGAGGKGNQPQHFGDGTRLSIL.

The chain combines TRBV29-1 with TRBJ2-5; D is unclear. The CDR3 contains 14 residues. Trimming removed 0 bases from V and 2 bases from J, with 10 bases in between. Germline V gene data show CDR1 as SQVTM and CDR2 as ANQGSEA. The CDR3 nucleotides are TGCAGCGTTGAAGAAGGGCGGCCACAAGAGACCCAGTACTTC. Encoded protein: CSVEEGRPQETQYF. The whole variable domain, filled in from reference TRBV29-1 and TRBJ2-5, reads SAVISQKPSRDICQRGTSLTIQCQVDSQVTMMFWYRQQPGQSLTLIATANQGSEATYESGFVIDKFPISRPNLTFSTLTVSNMSPEDSSIYLCSVEEGRPQETQYFGPGTRLLVL.

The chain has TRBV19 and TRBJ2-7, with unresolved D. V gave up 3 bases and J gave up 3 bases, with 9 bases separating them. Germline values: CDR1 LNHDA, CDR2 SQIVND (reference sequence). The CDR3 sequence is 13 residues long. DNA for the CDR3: TGTGCCAGTAGTATTGGTCCTCTCTACGAGCAGTACTTC. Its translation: CASSIGPLYEQYF.

In DNA, the CDR3 is TGTGCCAGCAGCTTGGGTTTTGGTCTCTACGAGCAGTACTTC. Protein product: CASSLGFGLYEQYF. J is TRBJ2-7 and V is TRBV5-6, with D unresolved. Germline V lookup: CDR1 SGHDT, CDR2 YYEEEE. V lost 0 bases and J 3 bases, leaving 10 bases between the germline ends. This CDR3 has 14 residues.

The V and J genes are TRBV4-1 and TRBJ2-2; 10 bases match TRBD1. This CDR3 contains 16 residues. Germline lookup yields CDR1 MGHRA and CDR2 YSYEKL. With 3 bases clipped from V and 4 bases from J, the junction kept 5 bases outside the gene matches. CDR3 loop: CASSQGGQGLTGELFF. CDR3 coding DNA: TGCGCCAGCAGCCAGGGGGGACAGGGGCTCACCGGGGAGCTGTTTTTT.

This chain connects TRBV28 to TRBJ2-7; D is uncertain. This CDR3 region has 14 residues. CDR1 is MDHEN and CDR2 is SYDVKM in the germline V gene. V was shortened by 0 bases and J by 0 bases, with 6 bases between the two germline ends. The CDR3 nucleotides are TGTGCCAGCAGTTTATGGCAGCGCTCCTACGAGCAGTACTTC. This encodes CASSLWQRSYEQYF.

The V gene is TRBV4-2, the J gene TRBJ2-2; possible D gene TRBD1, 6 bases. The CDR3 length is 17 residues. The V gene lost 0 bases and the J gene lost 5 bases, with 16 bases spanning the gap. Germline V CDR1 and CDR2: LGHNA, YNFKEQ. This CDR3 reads CASSQDSGRGRTGELFF. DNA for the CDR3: TGTGCCAGCAGCCAAGATTCGGGCAGGGGAAGAACCGGGGAGCTGTTTTTT.

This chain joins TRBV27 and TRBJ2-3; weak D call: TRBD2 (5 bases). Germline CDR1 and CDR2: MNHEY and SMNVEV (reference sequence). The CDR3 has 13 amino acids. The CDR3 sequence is CASGLPSTDTQYF. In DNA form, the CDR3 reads TGTGCTTCGGGGTTACCTAGCACAGATACGCAGTATTTT.

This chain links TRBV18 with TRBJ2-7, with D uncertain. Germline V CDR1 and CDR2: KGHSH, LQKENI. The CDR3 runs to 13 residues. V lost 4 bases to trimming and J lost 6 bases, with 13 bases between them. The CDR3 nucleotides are TGTGCCAGCTCACTTAGCCGCGTCCCCGAGCAGTACTTC. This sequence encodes CASSLSRVPEQYF. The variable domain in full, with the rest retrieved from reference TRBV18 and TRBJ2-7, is NAGVMQNPRHLVRRRGQEARLRCSPMKGHSHVYWYRQLPEEGLKFMVYLQKENIIDESGMPKERFSAEFPKEGPSILRIQQVVRGDSAAYFCASSLSRVPEQYFGPGTRLTVT.

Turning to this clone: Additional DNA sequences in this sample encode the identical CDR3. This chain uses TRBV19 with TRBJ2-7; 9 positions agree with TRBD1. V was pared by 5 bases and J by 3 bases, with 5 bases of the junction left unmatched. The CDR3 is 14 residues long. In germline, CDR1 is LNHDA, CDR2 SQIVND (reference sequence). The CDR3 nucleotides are TGTGCCAGTAGTTCCGGGACAGGGCTCTACGAGCAGTACTTC. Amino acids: CASSSGTGLYEQYF.

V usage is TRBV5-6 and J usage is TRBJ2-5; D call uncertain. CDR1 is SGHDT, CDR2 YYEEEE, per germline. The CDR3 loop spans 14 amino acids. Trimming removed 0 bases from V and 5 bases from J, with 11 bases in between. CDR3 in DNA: TGTGCCAGCAGCTTGGCACACCAGGAGGAGACCCAGTACTTC. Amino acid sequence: CASSLAHQEETQYF. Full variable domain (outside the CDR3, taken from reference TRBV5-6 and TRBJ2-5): DAGVTQSPTHLIKTRGQQVTLRCSPKSGHDTVSWYQQALGQGPQFIFQYYEEEERQRGNFPDRFSGHQFPNYSSELNVNALLLGDSALYLCASSLAHQEETQYFGPGTRLLVL.

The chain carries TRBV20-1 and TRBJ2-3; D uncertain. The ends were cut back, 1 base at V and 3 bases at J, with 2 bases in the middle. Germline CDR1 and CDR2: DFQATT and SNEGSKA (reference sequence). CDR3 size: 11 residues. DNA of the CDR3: TGCAGTGCTAGAGGAACAGATACGCAGTATTTT. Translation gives CSARGTDTQYF.

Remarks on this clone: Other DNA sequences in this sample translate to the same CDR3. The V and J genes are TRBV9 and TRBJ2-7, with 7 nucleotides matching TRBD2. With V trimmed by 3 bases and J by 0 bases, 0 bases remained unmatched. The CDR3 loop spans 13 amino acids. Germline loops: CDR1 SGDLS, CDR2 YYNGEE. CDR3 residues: CASSGGGSYEQYF. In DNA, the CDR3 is TGTGCCAGCAGCGGGGGGGGCTCCTACGAGCAGTACTTC.